This T cell receptor (beta chain) was profiled in a study of blood T cell repertoires in COVID-19 (dated by TCRdb to 2020 to 2021). General notes on the study: Samples from collaborators originated in the United States, Italy and Spain and spanned both the acute and convalescent phases of COVID-19. Deeply sampled blood TCRbeta repertoires from subjects exposed to, actively infected with, or recovered from COVID-19 were included in the dataset. Where available, HLA class I and class II types were obtained from metadata supplied by the sample provider rather than from assay-based typing. Samples were obtained from the ongoing ImmuneRACE study (first 160 participants) and from over 1,000 subjects provided by 6 global collaborators. Sample metadata almost always included a de-identified subject ID, COVID-19 status, age in years and sex. The repertoires were made available in a free public database intended to serve as a resource for research on the immune response to SARS-CoV-2. The material from the prospective study consisted of cDNA or gDNA derived from T cells, B-cell-depleted T cells, or PBMCs.

TCRbeta CDR3 regions were amplified from genomic DNA using the immunoSEQ Assay, a bias-controlled multiplex PCR. In the original analysis: The number of nucleated cells in each sample was estimated from the amplification of reference gene primers within the assay. To quantify the absolute abundance of each unique TCRbeta CDR3 rearrangement, sequence reads were collapsed and filtered. For each sample, productive Simpson clonality was calculated by taking the square root of Simpson's diversity index across productive rearrangements. TCRdb's version of the immuneACCESS table is confined to in-frame rearrangements and falls short of the full clone set. An unresolved V gene accounts for under half of the shortfall where checked; the remainder is of unknown origin. The V and J calls and clone size come from that table; D and trimming were worked out from the DNA. In this sample the table shows more than 130,000 clones, 84% of which occur a single time. The ten top clones hold about 7% of the sample.

The paper as a whole reports these results and caveats: How much clinical and demographic metadata was included differed by source and by participant, and the metadata was provided uncurated.

CDR1 and CDR2 were assigned from the germline V gene (reference sequence) as MNHNY and SVGAGI. V sheds 6 bases and J sheds 8 bases, leaving 20 bases between their ends. Taken from cysteine to phenylalanine, the CDR3 has 15 residues. Left in the record is the CDR3 DNA by itself, 45 bases read in frame from the first base. The collaborating institutions used their own protocols to collect whole blood in K2EDTA tubes. For TCRbeta analysis, collaborators shipped samples as frozen whole blood, isolated PBMCs, or DNA extracted from either of those sample types. About this clone: Its target antigen remains unknown. No much larger clonotype is one base removed from it; base qualities were not supplied.

Sequenced input: peripheral blood. The sequence came from a human donor in a cohort sampled during active COVID-19. The rearrangement combines TRBV6-6 with TRBJ2-1; the D region possibly corresponds to TRBD2 (6 bases align). The CDR3 region has the sequence CASSTWGVGPYEQFF. In nucleotides, the sequence is TGTGCCAGCAGCACGTGGGGGGTAGGTCCCTATGAGCAGTTCTTC.